This passage covers 8 T cell receptor beta chains from one sample sequenced in a study of cytomegalovirus exposure and HLA in healthy donors. The table came from immunoSEQ multiplex PCR; TCRdb's copy has only in-frame clones and leaves some out. Of 150,000 to 200,000 clones in the sample, more than 70% were seen once. The specimen was PBMCs. The receptors come from a woman aged 18-29 years in good health and CMV-seronegative.

V usage is TRBV30 and J usage is TRBJ2-1; D gene unclear. V was clipped by 1 base and J by 0 bases, with 13 bases between them. The germline gives CDR1 GTSNPN, CDR2 SVGIG (reference sequence). There are 16 residues in the CDR3. CDR3 residues: CAWSAGAFGSYNEQFF. In DNA form, the CDR3 reads TGTGCCTGGAGTGCTGGAGCCTTCGGCTCCTACAATGAGCAGTTCTTC.

This CDR3 reads CASREVLSGRANEQFF. The CDR3 bases are TGTGCCAGTAGGGAGGTCCTCAGCGGGAGGGCCAATGAGCAGTTCTTC. This chain joins TRBV19 and TRBJ2-1; 10 nucleotides agree with TRBD2. V dropped 6 bases and J dropped 6; count of bases not matched to a gene: 11. Germline V gives CDR1 LNHDA, CDR2 SQIVND (reference sequence). The CDR3 is made up of 16 amino acids.

V is TRBV10-2 and J is TRBJ2-3; maybe TRBD2 (5 bases). CDR1 is WSHSY, CDR2 SAAADI, per germline. V dropped 5 bases and J dropped 5 bases, with 5 bases sitting between them. The CDR3 extends over 11 amino acids. The CDR3 region has the DNA TGCGCCAGCAGTCGGGGAGATACGCAGTATTTT. This translates into CASSRGDTQYF.

The CDR3 protein is CASSPGGNTEAFF. CDR3 bases: TGCGCCAGCAGCCCAGGGGGCAACACTGAAGCTTTCTTT. The chain combines TRBV5-1 with TRBJ1-1; 8 nucleotides align to TRBD1. The CDR3 length is 13 residues. The J segment lost 2 bases and the V segment lost 4 bases, leaving 1 base of the junction unmatched. Germline V gives CDR1 SGHRS, CDR2 YFSETQ.

CDR3: CASSEARLPEQFF. Written as DNA, the CDR3 is TGTGCCAGCAGTGAAGCTCGACTCCCGGAGCAGTTCTTC. This rearrangement joins TRBV6-1 to TRBJ2-1; D unresolved. The length of the CDR3 is 13 residues. Germline-derived CDR1 and CDR2 are MNHNS and SASEGT. Trimming removed 0 bases at V and 10 bases at J, with 10 bases between.

This clone was seen a single time. For the CDR3, the DNA is TGTGCCAGCAGTTGGGACAGTATAAACACTGAAGCTTTCTTT. This sequence encodes CASSWDSINTEAFF. The chain joins TRBV6-1 to TRBJ1-1; TRBD1 aligns across 7 bases. CDR3 length equals 14 residues. The ends lost 5 bases at V and 2 bases at J; junction bases unmatched: 5. The germline V gene encodes CDR1 MNHNS and CDR2 SASEGT.

V usage is TRBV28 and J usage is TRBJ1-2; TRBD1 matches 8 bases. CDR1 is MDHEN and CDR2 is SYDVKM in the germline V gene. The CDR3 is made up of 16 amino acids. The V segment lost 5 bases and the J segment 1 base; nucleotides outside the gene matches: 9. This CDR3 reads CASSTLGTGNNYGYTF. In DNA form, the CDR3 reads TGTGCCAGCAGTACGCTCGGGACAGGAAATAACTATGGCTACACCTTC.

The gene calls are TRBV4-2 and TRBJ2-5; 8 nucleotides align to TRBD2. CDR3 size: 18 residues. V was clipped by 5 bases and J by 4 bases; unmatched bases: 18. Germline lookup yields CDR1 LGHNA and CDR2 YNFKEQ. In DNA, the CDR3 is TGTGCCAGCAGCAGACGGGGGGGCCGGACCCCGAACAGAGAGACCCAGTACTTC. Its protein product is CASSRRGGRTPNRETQYF.